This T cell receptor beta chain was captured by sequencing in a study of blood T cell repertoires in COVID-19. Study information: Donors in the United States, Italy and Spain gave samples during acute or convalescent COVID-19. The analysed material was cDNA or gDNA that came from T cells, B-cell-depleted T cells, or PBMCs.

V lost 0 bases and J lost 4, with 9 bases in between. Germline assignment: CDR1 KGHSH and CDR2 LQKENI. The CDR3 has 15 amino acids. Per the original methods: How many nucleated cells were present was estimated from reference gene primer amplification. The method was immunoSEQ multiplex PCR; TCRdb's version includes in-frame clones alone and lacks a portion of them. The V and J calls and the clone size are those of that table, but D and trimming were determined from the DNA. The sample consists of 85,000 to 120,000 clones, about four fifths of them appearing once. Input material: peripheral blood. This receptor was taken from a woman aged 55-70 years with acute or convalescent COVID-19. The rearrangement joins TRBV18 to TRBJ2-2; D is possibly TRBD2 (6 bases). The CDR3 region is CASSPPGGITGELFF. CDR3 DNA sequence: TGTGCCAGCTCACCACCGGGGGGAATCACCGGGGAGCTGTTTTTT.